Given below is one TCR beta chain in context. The target antigen is unknown. This sample stems from a study of human T cells and chemical hapten exposure. Regarding the study as a whole: Given that the donors had alopecia, their immune response may differ from that seen in healthy people. Unchanged with DPC sensitization were TCRs above 1 in 1000 frequency.

V was trimmed by 2 bases and J by 3 bases, leaving 17 bases between them. CDR3 length equals 17 residues. Germline CDR1 is ENHRY and CDR2 is SYGVKD. Time point here: patch test 1, 2 weeks after DPC sensitization. Stated treatment: therapeutic diphenylcyclopropenone sensitization with weekly scalp DPC. MiXCR, run by TCRdb on the RACE reads, gives a single entry per CDR3 protein. The sample lists 150,000 to 200,000 distinct CDR3 sequences, about a fifth occurring once. The V call is TRBV10-3, the J call TRBJ2-1; no clear D gene. This TCR was recovered from a woman in her forties or fifties with alopecia areata. Some clones in this sample may be carry-over from other donors' samples. The sample in question was whole blood, obtained in connection with sensitization to the hapten diphenylcyclopropenone (DPC). The CDR3 nucleotides are TGTGCCATCAGTGAGAAAGGGTCGGCAGTCGGCTACAATGAGCAGTTCTTC. This sequence encodes CAISEKGSAVGYNEQFF.